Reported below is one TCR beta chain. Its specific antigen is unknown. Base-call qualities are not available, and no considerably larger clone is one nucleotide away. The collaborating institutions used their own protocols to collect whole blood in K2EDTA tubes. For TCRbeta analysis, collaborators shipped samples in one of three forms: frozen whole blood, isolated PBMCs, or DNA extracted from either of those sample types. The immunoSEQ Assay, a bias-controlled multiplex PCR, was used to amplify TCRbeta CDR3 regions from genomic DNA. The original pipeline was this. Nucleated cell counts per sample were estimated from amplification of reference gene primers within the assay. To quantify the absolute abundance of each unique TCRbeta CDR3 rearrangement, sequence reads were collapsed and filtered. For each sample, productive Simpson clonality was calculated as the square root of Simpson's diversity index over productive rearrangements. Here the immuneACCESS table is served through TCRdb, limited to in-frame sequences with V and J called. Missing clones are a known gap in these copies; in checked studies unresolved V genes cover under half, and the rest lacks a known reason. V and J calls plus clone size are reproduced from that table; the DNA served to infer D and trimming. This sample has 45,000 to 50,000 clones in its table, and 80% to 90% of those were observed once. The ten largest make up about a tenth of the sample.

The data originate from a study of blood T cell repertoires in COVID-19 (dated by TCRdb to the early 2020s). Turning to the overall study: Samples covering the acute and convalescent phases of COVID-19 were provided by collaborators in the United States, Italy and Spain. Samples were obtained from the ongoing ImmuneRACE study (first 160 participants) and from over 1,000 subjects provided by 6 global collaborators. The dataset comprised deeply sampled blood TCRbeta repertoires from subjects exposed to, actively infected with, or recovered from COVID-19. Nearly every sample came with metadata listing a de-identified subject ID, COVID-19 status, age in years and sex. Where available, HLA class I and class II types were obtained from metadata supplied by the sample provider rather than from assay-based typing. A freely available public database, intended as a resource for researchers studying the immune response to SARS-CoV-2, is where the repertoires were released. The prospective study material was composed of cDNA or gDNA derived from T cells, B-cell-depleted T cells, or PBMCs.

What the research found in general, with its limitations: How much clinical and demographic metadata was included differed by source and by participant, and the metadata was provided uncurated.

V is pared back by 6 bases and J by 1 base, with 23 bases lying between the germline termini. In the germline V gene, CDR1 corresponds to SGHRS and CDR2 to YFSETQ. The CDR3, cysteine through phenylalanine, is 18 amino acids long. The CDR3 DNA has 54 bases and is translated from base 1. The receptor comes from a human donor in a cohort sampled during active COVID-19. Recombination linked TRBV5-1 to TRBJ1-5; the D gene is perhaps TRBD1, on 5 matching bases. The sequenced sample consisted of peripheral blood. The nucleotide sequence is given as TGCGCCAGCACCTCCCCCAAGCAGGCCCAGGGCAGCAATCAGCCCCAGCATTTT. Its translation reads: CASTSPKQAQGSNQPQHF.